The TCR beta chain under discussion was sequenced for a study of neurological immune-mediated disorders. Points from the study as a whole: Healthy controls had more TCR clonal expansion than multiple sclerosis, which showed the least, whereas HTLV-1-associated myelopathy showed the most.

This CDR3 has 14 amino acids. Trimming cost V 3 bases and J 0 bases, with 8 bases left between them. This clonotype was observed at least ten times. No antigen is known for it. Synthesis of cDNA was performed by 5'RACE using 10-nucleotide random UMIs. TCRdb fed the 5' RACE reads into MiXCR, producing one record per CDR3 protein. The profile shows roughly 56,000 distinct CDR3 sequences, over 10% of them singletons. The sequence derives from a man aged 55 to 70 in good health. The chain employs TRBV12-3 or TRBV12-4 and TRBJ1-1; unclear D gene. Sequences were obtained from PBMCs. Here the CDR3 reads CASSLGNMNTEAFF. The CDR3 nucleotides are TGTGCCAGCAGTTTGGGCAACATGAACACTGAAGCTTTCTTT.